One sample yielded the 13 T cell receptor beta chains listed below, sequenced in a study of blood T cell repertoires in COVID-19. Assay: immunoSEQ multiplex PCR; the TCRdb copy retains only in-frame clones and omits some. The table shows some 400,000 clones, with under 90% occurring only once. Source material: PBMCs or T cells enriched from blood (not recorded which). These receptors all stem from a woman aged 30 to 39 who had recovered from COVID-19.

The rearrangement links TRBV5-1 to TRBJ2-5; the D gene is possibly TRBD2 (6 bases). The V gene lost 3 bases and the J gene lost 4 bases, with 19 bases spanning the gap. This CDR3 comprises 16 residues. Per germline, CDR1 SGHRS and CDR2 YFSETQ. As DNA, the CDR3 is TGCGCCAGCAGCTGGGGGGTAGTGGGAGGCGCAGAGACCCAGTACTTC. Its translation: CASSWGVVGGAETQYF.

The chain joins TRBV12-3 or TRBV12-4 to TRBJ1-2; a possible D gene is TRBD1 (5 bases). Trimming left V 5 bases short and J 1 base short, with 8 bases between. The CDR3 runs to 13 residues. The CDR3 sequence: CASSIRVNYGYTF. For the CDR3, the DNA is TGTGCCAGCAGTATCAGGGTTAACTATGGCTACACCTTC.

The J gene is TRBJ2-7, the V gene TRBV5-1, with D tentatively TRBD1 (6 bases). CDR1 is SGHRS, CDR2 YFSETQ, per germline. Trimming removed 0 bases from V and 5 bases from J, with 15 bases in between. The CDR3 has 15 residues. The CDR3 loop reads CASSLGSGVPHEQYF. CDR3 in DNA: TGCGCCAGCAGCTTGGGTTCAGGGGTGCCCCACGAGCAGTACTTC.

The rearrangement links TRBV30 to TRBJ2-3; D might be TRBD2 (6 bases). This CDR3 region has 15 residues. Germline-derived CDR1 and CDR2 are GTSNPN and SVGIG (reference sequence). Trimming took off 0 bases at V and 0 bases at J, with 10 bases between the two ends. The CDR3 sequence: CAWSVRAGSTDTQYF. The CDR3, as DNA: TGTGCCTGGAGTGTTCGGGCGGGAAGCACAGATACGCAGTATTTT.

The rearrangement links TRBV5-1 to TRBJ1-5; a possible D gene is TRBD1 (6 bases). The CDR3 runs to 15 residues. Per the germline V gene, CDR1 is SGHRS and CDR2 is YFSETQ. Trimming took 4 bases from V and 3 from J, leaving 14 bases between them. The CDR3 DNA reads TGCGCCAGCAGCCCCGACGGGACAAACAATCAGCCCCAGCATTTT. This codes for CASSPDGTNNQPQHF.

The chain links TRBV12-3 or TRBV12-4 to TRBJ2-7; 7 positions agree with TRBD2. The CDR3 is made up of 13 amino acids. Trimming cost V 5 bases and J 7 bases; bases outside gene matches: 8. The CDR3 spells CASSAGTIGEQYF. Here the CDR3 DNA reads TGTGCCAGCAGTGCCGGGACTATCGGGGAGCAGTACTTC.

The CDR3 DNA is TGCAGTGCTAGTGCGGGGGTAGCTAATGAAAAACTGTTTTTT. Translating it yields CSASAGVANEKLFF. The chain links TRBV20-1 to TRBJ1-4; TRBD1 is a possible D gene (5 bases). Germline lookup yields CDR1 DFQATT and CDR2 SNEGSKA (reference sequence). The CDR3 has 14 residues. V was cut by 3 bases and J by 3 bases, with 11 bases left in between.

The chain links TRBV9 to TRBJ2-1, with 7 bases matching TRBD1. The CDR3 has 16 amino acids. Germline assignment: CDR1 SGDLS and CDR2 YYNGEE. The ends lost 2 bases at V and 1 base at J; junction bases unmatched: 6. The CDR3 spells CASSVLFRGSYNEQFF. The CDR3 DNA reads TGTGCCAGCAGCGTCCTCTTCAGGGGGTCCTACAATGAGCAGTTCTTC.

The chain is built from TRBV6-4 and TRBJ2-1; a possible D gene is TRBD2 (6 bases). The germline CDR1 and CDR2 sequences are MRHNA and SNTAGT. The CDR3 sequence is 15 residues long. Between the trimmed V and J ends, which lost 3 bases and 5 bases, there was a span of 14 bases. CDR3 coding DNA: TGTGCCAGCAGTGAGTACGGGAGCCCAAACAATGAGCAGTTCTTC. Amino acid sequence: CASSEYGSPNNEQFF.

The chain employs TRBV4-2 and TRBJ2-1; 15 positions match TRBD2. The CDR3 is made up of 21 amino acids. V dropped 4 bases and J dropped 0; count of bases not matched to a gene: 13. Per the germline V gene, CDR1 is LGHNA and CDR2 is YNFKEQ. CDR3 in amino acids: CASSLYAGTSGGPSSYNEQFF. Here the CDR3 DNA reads TGTGCCAGCAGCCTATACGCCGGGACTAGCGGGGGGCCAAGCTCCTACAATGAGCAGTTCTTC.

J is TRBJ2-1 and V is TRBV19; the D gene is possibly TRBD2 (6 bases). The CDR3 has 13 amino acids. V lost 6 bases and J 7 bases, leaving 13 bases between the germline ends. Germline V CDR1 and CDR2: LNHDA, SQIVND (reference sequence). CDR3 sequence reads: CASSRDWWNEQFF. CDR3 DNA: TGTGCCAGTAGCCGGGACTGGTGGAATGAGCAGTTCTTC.

The V call is TRBV9, the J call TRBJ2-3; 7 nucleotides agree with TRBD2. This CDR3 spans 16 amino acids. The V gene's germline CDR1 is SGDLS and CDR2 YYNGEE. With 0 bases clipped from V and 5 bases from J, the junction kept 9 bases outside the gene matches. DNA of the CDR3: TGTGCCAGCAGCGTAGGAGGTTTGGCGGGAGAAGATACGCAGTATTTT. The encoded protein is CASSVGGLAGEDTQYF.

The V and J genes are TRBV7-9 and TRBJ2-5; 9 bases fit TRBD2. This CDR3 contains 15 residues. Losses at the gene ends were 2 bases for V and 4 bases for J; bases not matched to a gene: 5. The germline gives CDR1 SEHNR, CDR2 FQNEAQ (reference sequence). Here the CDR3 DNA reads TGTGCCAGCAGCTTATTTGGCGGGGGGGCAGAGACCCAGTACTTC. Protein product: CASSLFGGGAETQYF.